This T cell receptor (beta chain) was documented in a study of Graves' ophthalmopathy and Graves' hyperthyroidism. The count of this clonotype is one. What it binds is not known. Amplification of TCR beta CDR3 regions used RNA transcripts. The workflow started with a first-round RT-PCR run with HTBI primers and then moved on to a second-round multiplex PCR. TCRdb used MiXCR to reprocess the multiplex PCR reads, holding one entry per CDR3 protein. The sample lists about 740,000 distinct CDR3 sequences; 40% were seen once. Germline-derived CDR1 and CDR2 are KGHDR and SFDVKD. The CDR3 consists of 17 residues. General study results and limits: Clonotypes were expanded in thyroid at above 0.001 frequency, and most also appeared in blood.

Ophthalmopathy was moderately-to-severely active, CAS at least 3, NOSPECS at least 4, lasting under 3 months. The sequence was obtained from an adult man with Graves' ophthalmopathy. V is TRBV24-1 and J is TRBJ2-7, with a tentative D call TRBD2 (6 bases). The J call may not be correct, given that the DNA end is closer to TRBJ2-1. What was sequenced was peripheral blood. CDR3 bases: TGTGCCACCAGTGACCCCCAGCGGGTTGGCTCCTACAATGAGCAGTTCTTC. Protein: CATSDPQRVGSYNEQFF.